These 28 T cell receptor beta chains originate from one sample sequenced in a study of regulatory dendritic cells for organ transplantation. TCRdb's copy holds only in-frame clones and misses some; the assay was immunoSEQ multiplex PCR. The repertoire has 30,000 to 40,000 clones, approximately 91% of them found once; the top ten carry more than 0.055%. The sequenced sample was naive CD4+ T cells from blood. Documented subset: CD45RA+ naive T cells. The receptors were gathered from a human donor in good health.

The chain links TRBV7-2 to TRBJ2-7; 11 bases line up with TRBD2. The CDR3 is 16 amino acids. CDR1 is SGHTA and CDR2 is FQGNSA in the germline V gene. With 4 bases clipped from V and 4 bases from J, the junction kept 9 bases outside the gene matches. CDR3 in amino acids: CASSSKNLAGGYEQYF. CDR3 nucleotides: TGTGCCAGCAGCTCCAAAAACTTAGCGGGGGGGTACGAGCAGTACTTC.

The chain carries TRBV12-1 and TRBJ2-7; the listed D gene, TRBD1, was not tested against the DNA. TRBV12-1 is listed as a pseudogene. The CDR3 spans 14 residues. DNA for the CDR3: TGTGCCAGCAGCTTTGACAGGGACTCCTACGAGCAGTACTTC. Translated: CASSFDRDSYEQYF.

This chain connects TRBV7-3 to TRBJ2-1; 8 positions agree with TRBD1. The V gene's germline CDR1 is SGHTA and CDR2 FQGTGA. There are 16 residues in the CDR3. The V segment lost 2 bases and the J segment 4 bases; nucleotides outside the gene matches: 7. This chain's CDR3 is CASSLGTGNLYNEQFF. In DNA form, the CDR3 reads TGTGCCAGCAGCTTAGGGACAGGCAACCTATACAATGAGCAGTTCTTC.

The chain recombines TRBV18 with TRBJ2-5; D unclear. CDR3 length: 17 residues. Germline V gene sequence: CDR1 KGHSH, CDR2 LQKENI. V lost 1 base to trimming and J lost 7 bases, with 22 bases between them. CDR3 DNA sequence: TGTGCCAGCTCACCACTTCGGTATGGAGACTCCCTTTGGACCCAGTACTTC. This codes for CASSPLRYGDSLWTQYF.

J is TRBJ1-2 and V is TRBV27, with D possibly TRBD1 on 5 matching bases. The V and J ends lost 6 bases and 4 bases respectively, with 15 bases between them. Germline CDR1 reads MNHEY; CDR2 reads SMNVEV (reference sequence). The CDR3 length is 14 residues. The CDR3 region has the DNA TGTGCCAGCAGCCCACGGCAGGGAATCTATGGCTACACCTTC. Translation: CASSPRQGIYGYTF.

This clone showed up just once. This chain uses TRBV9 with TRBJ2-3; 8 bases are shared with TRBD2. The germline gives CDR1 SGDLS, CDR2 YYNGEE. Germline trimming cut 4 bases from V and 5 bases from J; bases unmatched to any gene: 15. The CDR3 length is 17 residues. The chain's CDR3 is CASSPRGYGGGVDTQYF. The CDR3 DNA reads TGTGCCAGCAGCCCCAGAGGCTACGGGGGGGGAGTAGATACGCAGTATTTT. Supplemented by reference TRBV9 and TRBJ2-3, the full variable domain reads DSGVTQTPKHLITATGQRVTLRCSPRSGDLSVYWYQQSLDQGLQFLIQYYNGEERAKGNILERFSAQQFPDLHSELNLSSLELGDSALYFCASSPRGYGGGVDTQYFGPGTRLTVL.

The CDR3, as DNA: TGTGCCAGCAGCTTAGTCCGCACCGGGGAGCTGTTTTTT. It codes for CASSLVRTGELFF. The chain has TRBV11-3 and TRBJ2-2, with D hard to call. CDR1 SGHNT and CDR2 YENEEA come from the germline V gene. The germline V and J ends were trimmed by 1 base and 4 bases, with 4 bases remaining between them. This CDR3 region has 13 residues.

This chain uses TRBV30 with TRBJ2-2, with a tentative D call TRBD1 (6 bases). The V gene's germline CDR1 is GTSNPN and CDR2 SVGIG (reference sequence). The CDR3 runs to 17 residues. V lost 2 bases to trimming and J lost 8 bases, with 24 bases between them. The CDR3 nucleotides read TGTGCCTGGAGTTCGGGCTTAGGCAGGGGATTATCTGGGGAGCTGTTTTTT. Its protein product is CAWSSGLGRGLSGELFF.

The gene calls are TRBV4-1 and TRBJ2-5; the match to TRBD2 covers 12 bases. The length of the CDR3 is 20 residues. Germline-derived CDR1 and CDR2 are MGHRA and YSYEKL. J gave up 5 bases and V 0 bases, and 16 bases lay outside the gene matches. The CDR3 DNA is TGCGCCAGCAGCCAAGATAAACCGGGACTAGCGGGTATGTCGGCGGAGACCCAGTACTTC. This codes for CASSQDKPGLAGMSAETQYF.

V is TRBV18 and J is TRBJ2-2; TRBD2 aligns across 9 bases. This CDR3 has 18 amino acids. V gave up 0 bases and J gave up 7 bases; unmatched junction bases: 12. Germline V gene lookup returns CDR1 KGHSH and CDR2 LQKENI. CDR3 bases: TGTGCCAGCTCACCACCGAATCGTCTAGCGGGATCGAGCGGGGAGCTGTTTTTT. Translated: CASSPPNRLAGSSGELFF.

V and J are TRBV19 and TRBJ2-5; TRBD2 matches 7 bases. The germline CDR1 and CDR2 sequences are LNHDA and SQIVND (reference sequence). With V trimmed by 5 bases and J by 5 bases, 8 bases remained unmatched. The CDR3 has 14 amino acids. The CDR3 DNA reads as TGTGCCAGTAGTTCCGGGACTATTAGGGAGACCCAGTACTTC. It encodes CASSSGTIRETQYF.

The chain has TRBV7-2 and TRBJ2-4; no clear D gene. Trimming cost V 2 bases and J 9 bases, with 8 bases left between them. The CDR3 totals 12 residues. CDR1 and CDR2 (germline): SGHTA, FQGNSA. CDR3 region: CASSLYGSIQYF. For the CDR3, the DNA is TGTGCCAGCAGCTTATACGGTAGCATTCAGTACTTC.

The genes are TRBV29-1 and TRBJ2-5, with 7 nucleotides matching TRBD2. Germline CDR1 is SQVTM and CDR2 is ANQGSEA. This CDR3 contains 14 residues. V was clipped by 4 bases and J by 5 bases; unmatched bases: 10. The CDR3: CSVGPRLAGETQYF. CDR3 nucleotide sequence: TGCAGCGTTGGCCCTCGACTAGCCGGCGAGACCCAGTACTTC. The full variable domain, with the rest looked up from reference TRBV29-1 and TRBJ2-5, is SAVISQKPSRDICQRGTSLTIQCQVDSQVTMMFWYRQQPGQSLTLIATANQGSEATYESGFVIDKFPISRPNLTFSTLTVSNMSPEDSSIYLCSVGPRLAGETQYFGPGTRLLVL.

The J gene is TRBJ2-2, the V gene TRBV13, with no clear D. CDR1 is PRHDT and CDR2 is FYEKMQ in the germline V gene (reference sequence). This CDR3 contains 17 residues. The V and J ends lost 4 bases and 3 bases respectively, with 18 bases between them. CDR3 in DNA: TGTGCCAGCAGCTCGACGCTTAGCCGGTTGGACACCGGGGAGCTGTTTTTT. This sequence encodes CASSSTLSRLDTGELFF. Drawing the rest from reference TRBV13 and TRBJ2-2, the complete variable domain is AAGVIQSPRHLIKEKRETATLKCYPIPRHDTVYWYQQGPGQDPQFLISFYEKMQSDKGSIPDRFSAQQFSDYHSELNMSSLELGDSALYFCASSSTLSRLDTGELFFGEGSRLTVL.

The gene calls are TRBV30 and TRBJ2-1, with 9 positions matching TRBD2. Germline CDR1 reads GTSNPN; CDR2 reads SVGIG (reference sequence). The length of the CDR3 is 15 residues. Trimming removed 2 bases from V and 6 bases from J; junction bases left unmatched: 8. CDR3: CAWSLIAGAGNEQFF. DNA for the CDR3: TGTGCCTGGAGTCTCATAGCGGGAGCAGGCAATGAGCAGTTCTTC.

The chain joins TRBV7-2 to TRBJ1-5, with TRBD1 as a possible D gene (5 bases). CDR1 is SGHTA and CDR2 is FQGNSA in the germline V gene. The CDR3 contains 13 residues. With 5 bases removed from V and 6 bases from J, the gap between germline ends came to 11 bases. The CDR3 loop is CASSVREGQPQHF. The CDR3 nucleotides are TGTGCCAGCAGCGTCAGGGAGGGTCAGCCCCAGCATTTT.

The CDR3 bases are TGTGCCACCAGCAGAGATCGGGGGGCCAAGTTCTTC. Translated, it gives CATSRDRGAKFF. J is TRBJ2-1 and V is TRBV15, with D tentatively TRBD2 (7 bases). This CDR3 has 12 residues. Germline V gives CDR1 LNHNV, CDR2 YYDKDF (reference sequence). Deletions cut 0 bases from V and 14 bases from J, with 11 bases between.

The rearrangement joins TRBV15 to TRBJ1-4; 10 bases align to TRBD1. This CDR3 is 17 amino acids long. The V gene's germline CDR1 is LNHNV and CDR2 YYDKDF (reference sequence). Losses at the gene ends were 3 bases for V and 0 bases for J; bases not matched to a gene: 4. The CDR3 nucleotides are TGTGCCACCAGCAGGGGACAGGGGATACCAACTAATGAAAAACTGTTTTTT. Its protein is CATSRGQGIPTNEKLFF.

The DNA of the CDR3 is TGTGCCAGCATCCCCCAAACGACAGGGGGCCAGGAGACCCAGTACTTC. Its protein product is CASIPQTTGGQETQYF. The chain links TRBV7-8 to TRBJ2-5, with 10 positions matching TRBD1. This CDR3 is 16 amino acids long. Trimming at V came to 7 bases and at J to 5 bases, leaving 13 bases not matched to a gene. In germline, CDR1 is SGHVS, CDR2 FQNEAQ.

V and J are TRBV18 and TRBJ2-7; 8 bases are shared with TRBD1. The V and J ends lost 6 bases and 5 bases, in that order; junction bases with no gene match: 9. The CDR3 has 14 residues. Germline V CDR1 and CDR2: KGHSH, LQKENI. The CDR3 nucleotides are TGTGCCAGCTCGTCAGGGGGCGAGAGCCACGAGCAGTACTTC. Amino acid sequence: CASSSGGESHEQYF.

V usage is TRBV5-6 and J usage is TRBJ1-2; D gene ambiguous. CDR1 is SGHDT, CDR2 YYEEEE, per germline. V lost 0 bases, J lost 4 bases, and 4 bases lay in between. This CDR3 region has 12 residues. CDR3 nucleotide sequence: TGTGCCAGCAGCTTGGGCTTCTATGGCTACACCTTC. This codes for CASSLGFYGYTF. The variable domain in full, with the rest retrieved from reference TRBV5-6 and TRBJ1-2, is DAGVTQSPTHLIKTRGQQVTLRCSPKSGHDTVSWYQQALGQGPQFIFQYYEEEERQRGNFPDRFSGHQFPNYSSELNVNALLLGDSALYLCASSLGFYGYTFGSGTRLTVV.

The V gene is TRBV10-3, the J gene TRBJ1-2, with D perhaps TRBD1 (5 bases). Trimming shortened V by 7 bases and J by 5 bases, and 17 bases separated the two germline ends. The CDR3 covers 14 residues. Germline lookup yields CDR1 ENHRY and CDR2 SYGVKD. In nucleotides, the CDR3 is TGTGCCATCAACCGGGGGGGGGACTGGTATGGCTACACCTTC. Protein product: CAINRGGDWYGYTF.

V gene TRBV2 combines with J gene TRBJ2-6; D gene ambiguous. Germline CDR1 is SNHLY and CDR2 is FYNNEI. This CDR3 is built from 14 residues. V was pared by 3 bases and J by 0 bases, with 3 bases between. CDR3 residues: CASSEVSGANVLTF. The CDR3 DNA reads as TGTGCCAGCAGTGAGGTCTCTGGGGCCAACGTCCTGACTTTC.

The chain uses TRBV6-1 and TRBJ2-7, with D possibly TRBD1 on 6 matching bases. There are 14 residues in the CDR3. Germline lookup yields CDR1 MNHNS and CDR2 SASEGT. Trimming took off 4 bases at V and 3 bases at J, with 13 bases between the two ends. The CDR3 region is CASSAQGIYYEQYF. The DNA for the CDR3 is TGTGCCAGCAGTGCGCAGGGGATCTACTACGAGCAGTACTTC.

The chain combines TRBV13 with TRBJ1-6; D uncertain. Trimming took off 1 base at V and 7 bases at J, with 11 bases between the two ends. Per the germline V gene, CDR1 is PRHDT and CDR2 is FYEKMQ (reference sequence). This CDR3 region has 15 residues. CDR3 in amino acids: CASSLARGMNSPLHF. The CDR3 DNA is TGTGCCAGCAGCTTAGCAAGAGGGATGAATTCACCCCTCCACTTT.

The genes are TRBV18 and TRBJ2-1; 11 bases align to TRBD2. V shed 2 bases and J 0 bases; nucleotides not matched to a gene: 6. Germline assignment: CDR1 KGHSH and CDR2 LQKENI. The CDR3 spans 18 residues. CDR3: CASSPGTSGTNSYNEQFF. The CDR3, as DNA: TGTGCCAGCTCACCAGGGACTAGCGGTACCAACTCCTACAATGAGCAGTTCTTC.

DNA of the CDR3: TGTGCCAGCTCACCAGGAGTGGAGGGGACTGAAGCTTTCTTT. Translation: CASSPGVEGTEAFF. The rearrangement links TRBV18 to TRBJ1-1; perhaps TRBD1 as D (5 bases). V lost 2 bases and J lost 5, with 12 bases in between. Germline V gives CDR1 KGHSH, CDR2 LQKENI. The CDR3 totals 14 residues.

The chain recombines TRBV11-1 with TRBJ2-7; D possibly uses TRBD1 or TRBD2 (6 bases each). There are 17 residues in the CDR3. CDR1 and CDR2 (germline): SGHAT, FQDESV (reference sequence). The V and J ends lost 3 bases and 3 bases respectively, with 21 bases between them. The CDR3 sequence: CASSFRPGASAVYEQYF. The DNA of the CDR3 is TGTGCCAGCAGCTTCCGTCCGGGGGCTAGCGCCGTCTACGAGCAGTACTTC.